The TCR beta chain under discussion was sequenced for a study of cytomegalovirus exposure and HLA in healthy donors. With regard to this clone: Its specificity is unknown.

Notes on the study in general: CMV serostatus was the sole immune exposure information available. The majority of TCR sequences were rare, yet some public TCRs appeared in many donors.

The PCR employed 60 Vbeta primers together with 13 Jbeta primers. Repertoires were generated with immunoSEQ multiplex PCR, while TCRdb's copy carries only in-frame clones and drops some. The table for this sample gives about 72,000 clones. The sample comprised PBMCs. The receptor's source is a man aged 35-49 years in good health and CMV-seronegative.

The DNA of the CDR3 is TGTGCCAGCAGCAACAGGGGCGATAATTCACCCCTCCACTTT. Amino acids: CASSNRGDNSPLHF. The chain is built from TRBV2 and TRBJ1-6; 7 nucleotides match TRBD1. The CDR3 extends over 14 amino acids. The germline V gene has CDR1 SNHLY and CDR2 FYNNEI. J gave up 5 bases and V 6 bases, and 4 bases lay outside the gene matches.